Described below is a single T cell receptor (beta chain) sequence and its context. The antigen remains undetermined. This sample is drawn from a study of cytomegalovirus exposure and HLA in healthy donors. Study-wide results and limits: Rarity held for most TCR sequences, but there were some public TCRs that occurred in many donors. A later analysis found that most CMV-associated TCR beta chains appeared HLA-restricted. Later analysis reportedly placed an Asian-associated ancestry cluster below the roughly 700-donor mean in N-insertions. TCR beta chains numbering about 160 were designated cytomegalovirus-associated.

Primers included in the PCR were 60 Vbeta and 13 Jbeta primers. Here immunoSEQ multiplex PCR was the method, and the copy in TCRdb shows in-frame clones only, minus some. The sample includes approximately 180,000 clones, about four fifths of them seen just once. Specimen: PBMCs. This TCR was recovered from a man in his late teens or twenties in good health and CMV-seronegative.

The CDR3 DNA sequence: TGTGCCAGCAGCGGACAGGGGTTGAGTGAAAAACTGTTTTTT. Translation gives CASSGQGLSEKLFF. The genes are TRBV28 and TRBJ1-4, with 9 bases fitting TRBD1. CDR1 and CDR2 from the germline V gene are MDHEN and SYDVKM. J was trimmed by 7 bases and V by 6 bases; bases with no gene match: 6. CDR3 length equals 14 residues.